Sequencing of this TCR beta chain was carried out in a study of T cell responses to AZD1222 COVID-19 vaccine. About the research overall: The analysis combined second doses at about 4 or about 12 weeks.

Clones were sequenced by immunoSEQ multiplex PCR, and TCRdb holds only the in-frame ones, with some missing. This table has over 75,000 clones, roughly 90% appearing once. The germline CDR1 and CDR2 sequences are SGHAT and FQNNGV. The CDR3 sequence is 14 residues long. Trimming took 5 bases from V and 3 from J; bases not matched to a gene: 4. The rearrangement joins TRBV11-2 to TRBJ2-5; 9 bases are shared with TRBD1. The clonotype was recovered from an adult in good health. The sequencing here drew on peripheral blood, taken on day 0 of AZD1222 vaccination. The CDR3 is CASSPRDREETQYF. The CDR3 bases are TGTGCCAGCAGCCCCCGGGACAGGGAAGAGACCCAGTACTTC.